A single sample gave rise to the 4 T cell receptor beta chains below, sequenced in a study of cytomegalovirus exposure and HLA in healthy donors. PCR amplification relied on 60 Vbeta primers (plus 13 Jbeta primers). Only in-frame clones appear in the TCRdb table, and some are missing; sequencing was by immunoSEQ multiplex PCR. The sample yields some 110,000 clones, approximately 76% seen once. The sequencing sample was made of PBMCs. The receptors shown here come from a man aged 45-65 years in good health and CMV-seropositive.

The chain links TRBV9 to TRBJ1-4, with a tentative D call TRBD1 (6 bases). The CDR3 runs 16 residues. Germline V lookup: CDR1 SGDLS, CDR2 YYNGEE. The V end was cut by 4 bases, the J end by 6 bases, with 19 bases between. The CDR3: CASSLPGVAGDEKLFF. CDR3 coding DNA: TGTGCCAGCAGCTTACCAGGGGTTGCTGGGGATGAAAAACTGTTTTTT.

This clone has a single count. V gene TRBV5-4 combines with J gene TRBJ1-6; 7 bases map to TRBD1. CDR3 length: 15 residues. Germline loops: CDR1 SGHNT, CDR2 YYREEE (reference sequence). V lost 2 bases and J lost 9; bases outside the gene matches: 8. As DNA, the CDR3 is TGTGCCAGCAGCTTAGACAGGGTTTTGGGTTCACCCCTCCACTTT. Translating gives CASSLDRVLGSPLHF.

The CDR3 reads CASSLFREDYGYTF. Written as DNA, the CDR3 is TGTGCCAGCAGTTTATTCAGGGAAGACTATGGCTACACCTTC. The chain couples TRBV6-5 to TRBJ1-2; D possibly corresponds to TRBD1 (5 bases). CDR1 is MNHEY, CDR2 SVGAGI, per germline. The CDR3 has 14 amino acids. Trimming cost V 4 bases and J 3 bases, with 12 bases left between them.

The rearrangement uses TRBV4-3 and TRBJ2-7; the match to TRBD1 covers 9 bases. The CDR3 is 17 residues long. Germline CDR1 is LGHNA and CDR2 is YSLEER. V lost 0 bases, J lost 2 bases, and 8 bases stayed unmatched. The CDR3 bases are TGCGCCAGCAGCCAAGACCCGGGACAGGGCGTTCCCTACGAGCAGTACTTC. Its protein product is CASSQDPGQGVPYEQYF.